This entry lists 32 T cell receptor beta chains sequenced from one sample in a study of tissue T cells after allogeneic stem cell transplantation. Sequenced by immunoSEQ multiplex PCR; TCRdb stores in-frame clones only, minus some. The table has approximately 12,000 clones, approximately 63% seen once. This specimen was tissue from the right colon, taken at autopsy. Receptors originate from a woman between 18 and 55 years old with breast cancer.

V and J are TRBV20-1 and TRBJ1-1; D not certain. This CDR3 has 11 amino acids. Germline V gives CDR1 DFQATT, CDR2 SNEGSKA (reference sequence). The CDR3 region is CRLGRYTEAFF. DNA for the CDR3: TGCAGGTTGGGCCGGTACACTGAAGCTTTCTTT.

The V gene is TRBV28, the J gene TRBJ2-3, with 10 bases identical to TRBD1. V trimming: 6 bases; J trimming: 5 bases; junction bases outside the gene matches: 11. Germline V gene lookup returns CDR1 MDHEN and CDR2 SYDVKM. The CDR3 is made up of 16 amino acids. CDR3 DNA sequence: TGTGCCAGCAGGTCCCTCCGACAGGGGGCTGTAGATACGCAGTATTTT. It yields the protein CASRSLRQGAVDTQYF.

The chain joins TRBV6-6 to TRBJ2-3, with D possibly being TRBD1 or TRBD2 (5 bases each). The CDR3 spans 11 residues. Germline CDR1 is MNHNY and CDR2 is SVGAGI (reference sequence). V shed 6 bases and J shed 12 bases, with 13 bases lying between them. The DNA for the CDR3 is TGTGCCAGCAGATCCGGGACGGGACAGTATTTT. It specifies CASRSGTGQYF.

The chain joins TRBV5-5 to TRBJ1-4; no definite D call. This CDR3 region has 14 residues. The V end lost 3 bases, the J end lost 4 bases, and 10 bases lay between the germline ends. From germline, CDR1 is SGHKS and CDR2 YYEKEE (reference sequence). This chain's CDR3 is CASSWTVDNEKLFF. The CDR3 DNA reads as TGTGCCAGCAGCTGGACCGTGGATAATGAAAAACTGTTTTTT.

This clone has more than one count but fewer than ten. The chain joins TRBV12-3 or TRBV12-4 to TRBJ2-7; D is unclear. The CDR3 sequence is 12 residues long. V shed 3 bases and J shed 5 bases, with 8 bases lying between them. Here the CDR3 DNA reads TGTGCCAGCAGTTTTCGGCCAAACGAGCAGTACTTC. It yields the protein CASSFRPNEQYF.

This CDR3 reads CASKNSGTDEKLFF. CDR3 in DNA: TGTGCCAGCAAAAACTCCGGGACAGACGAAAAACTGTTTTTT. The rearrangement uses TRBV6-6 and TRBJ1-4, with TRBD1 matching 7 bases. Germline CDR1 reads MNHNY; CDR2 reads SVGAGI (reference sequence). V lost 7 bases to trimming and J lost 8 bases; unmatched junction nucleotides: 10. CDR3 length: 14 amino acids.

CDR3 protein: CASSKGLRRGRNTEAFF. The CDR3 DNA reads TGTGCCAGCAGCAAAGGATTACGGAGGGGGCGAAACACTGAAGCTTTCTTT. The chain links TRBV21-1 to TRBJ1-1; the table names TRBD1, a call not compared with the DNA. TRBV21-1 is annotated as a pseudogene. This CDR3 is 17 amino acids long.

The rearrangement joins TRBV11-2 to TRBJ2-5; TRBD1 is a possible D gene (6 bases). This CDR3 contains 14 residues. Germline V CDR1 and CDR2: SGHAT, FQNNGV. The V gene lost 7 bases and the J gene lost 2 bases, with 14 bases spanning the gap. The DNA for the CDR3 is TGTGCCAGCACTCGAGGACAGACTCAAGAGACCCAGTACTTC. Its translation is CASTRGQTQETQYF.

The chain recombines TRBV30 with TRBJ1-1; D not resolved. Trimming pared 5 bases from V and 0 bases from J, leaving 7 bases between. Germline CDR1 GTSNPN, CDR2 SVGIG (reference sequence). The CDR3 has 12 amino acids. The CDR3 DNA reads TGTGCCTGGCGGGGTTTGAACACTGAAGCTTTCTTT. This sequence encodes CAWRGLNTEAFF.

In DNA, the CDR3 is TGTGCTAGTGGTTTGGTACAGCGGGCATACCAAGAGACCCAGTACTTC. It is translated as CASGLVQRAYQETQYF. The chain joins TRBV12-5 to TRBJ2-5; tentative D call: TRBD2 (6 bases). The CDR3 spans 16 residues. Trimming shortened V by 0 bases and J by 0 bases, and 11 bases separated the two germline ends. Germline CDR1 LGHNT, CDR2 FRNRAP.

Comment on this clone: The same CDR3 arises from other DNA sequences in this sample as well. The DNA for the CDR3 is TGTGCCAGCAGCCAAGTCGGCAATGAGCAGTTCTTC. Its translation: CASSQVGNEQFF. This rearrangement joins TRBV3-1 (or the pseudogene TRBV3-2) to TRBJ2-1; no definite D call. Trimming removed 1 base at V and 6 bases at J, with 4 bases between. The germline gives CDR1 LGHDT, CDR2 YNNKEL (reference sequence). This CDR3 comprises 12 residues.

The V and J genes are TRBV11-2 and TRBJ1-6; D ambiguous. This CDR3 is built from 15 residues. Germline CDR1 reads SGHAT; CDR2 reads FQNNGV. V lost 1 base and J 10 bases, leaving 14 bases between the germline ends. The CDR3 is CASSLGGSGYSPLHF. In DNA form, the CDR3 reads TGTGCCAGCAGCTTAGGCGGATCGGGGTACTCACCCCTCCACTTT.

The chain carries TRBV21-1 and TRBJ1-2. TRBV21-1 is annotated as a pseudogene. The CDR3 consists of 12 residues. In nucleotides, the CDR3 is TGTGCCAGCAGCAAAAGCGGCTATGGCTACACCTTC. Amino acids: CASSKSGYGYTF.

This clone has more than one count but fewer than ten. This chain uses TRBV24-1 with TRBJ2-6, with a possible D match to TRBD1 (6 bases). Trimming took off 9 bases at V and 1 base at J, with 6 bases between the two ends. The CDR3 is 13 amino acids. Germline V gene sequence: CDR1 KGHDR, CDR2 SFDVKD. The CDR3 here is CATGQSGANVLTF. The CDR3, as DNA: TGTGCCACCGGACAGTCTGGGGCCAACGTCCTGACTTTC.

This sequence joins TRBV14 and TRBJ2-5, with a tentative D call TRBD2 (5 bases). Trimming took 3 bases from V and 1 from J, leaving 12 bases between them. Germline CDR1 SGHDN, CDR2 FVKESK. This CDR3 region has 15 residues. CDR3 region: CASSHSQRFQETQYF. CDR3 coding DNA: TGTGCCAGCAGCCATTCCCAGCGGTTCCAAGAGACCCAGTACTTC. Drawing the rest from reference TRBV14 and TRBJ2-5, the complete variable domain is EAGVTQFPSHSVIEKGQTVTLRCDPISGHDNLYWYRRVMGKEIKFLLHFVKESKQDESGMPNNRFLAERTGGTYSTLKVQPAELEDSGVYFCASSHSQRFQETQYFGPGTRLLVL.

This clone turned up a few times. The rearrangement links TRBV7-2 to TRBJ2-5; perhaps TRBD2 as D (5 bases). V lost 1 base, J lost 1 base, and 10 bases lay in between. This CDR3 has 15 amino acids. Germline assignment: CDR1 SGHTA and CDR2 FQGNSA. DNA of the CDR3: TGTGCCAGCAGCTTAGGGGCTAGCCTCCAAGAGACCCAGTACTTC. Translating it yields CASSLGASLQETQYF.

The gene calls are TRBV6-4 and TRBJ2-1, with TRBD2 as a possible D gene (5 bases). The ends were cut back, 4 bases at V and 4 bases at J, with 11 bases in the middle. The CDR3 spans 14 residues. CDR1 MRHNA and CDR2 SNTAGT come from the germline V gene. For the CDR3, the DNA is TGTGCCAGCAGTGCAGGACTTGATTACAATGAGCAGTTCTTC. As protein: CASSAGLDYNEQFF.

V gene TRBV11-2 combines with J gene TRBJ1-5; a possible D gene is TRBD1 (5 bases). CDR3 size: 14 residues. V lost 0 bases to trimming and J lost 5 bases, with 8 bases between them. Germline CDR1 is SGHAT and CDR2 is FQNNGV. CDR3 nucleotides: TGTGCCAGCAGCTTAGACGGGGGGGATCAGCCCCAGCATTTT. This codes for CASSLDGGDQPQHF.

The chain recombines TRBV13 with TRBJ1-1; D not certain. The V and J ends lost 6 bases and 11 bases respectively, with 22 bases between them. This CDR3 spans 14 amino acids. The germline V gene encodes CDR1 PRHDT and CDR2 FYEKMQ (reference sequence). The CDR3 here is CASRLRRVGYTAFF. For the CDR3, the DNA is TGTGCCAGCAGATTGCGGCGGGTCGGGTATACGGCTTTCTTT.

The chain joins TRBV29-1 to TRBJ1-1, with D possibly being TRBD1 (5 bases). The V gene's germline CDR1 is SQVTM and CDR2 ANQGSEA. This CDR3 has 10 residues. V gave up 7 bases and J gave up 6 bases, with 9 bases separating them. CDR3: CSAGTSEAFF. The CDR3 nucleotides read TGCAGCGCCGGGACCTCTGAAGCTTTCTTT.

For the CDR3, the DNA is TGTGCCAGCACCCAAGGGATCGCCACTGAAGCTTTCTTT. It encodes CASTQGIATEAFF. The chain uses TRBV2 and TRBJ1-1; D is unresolved. The CDR3 is 13 amino acids. Trimming took 7 bases from V and 4 from J, leaving 13 bases between them. Germline CDR1 SNHLY, CDR2 FYNNEI.

This clone appeared a few times. The chain uses TRBV2 and TRBJ1-5; 8 nucleotides align to TRBD1. Germline CDR1 reads SNHLY; CDR2 reads FYNNEI. CDR3 length: 14 residues. Germline trimming cut 6 bases from V and 7 bases from J; bases unmatched to any gene: 8. The CDR3 loop reads CASRKDRVQQPQHF. In DNA form, the CDR3 reads TGTGCCAGCAGGAAGGACAGGGTCCAACAGCCCCAGCATTTT.

This clone was recorded once. The rearrangement joins TRBV7-3 to TRBJ2-3, with D unresolved. Germline CDR1 is SGHTA and CDR2 is FQGTGA. V gave up 1 base and J gave up 4 bases, with 9 bases separating them. There are 14 residues in the CDR3. The CDR3 protein is CASSLMDGSDTQYF. CDR3 DNA: TGTGCCAGCAGCTTAATGGACGGATCAGATACGCAGTATTTT.

In its sample, this clone was seen a few times. The CDR3 loop reads CATSDSTGRDGYTF. The CDR3 region has the DNA TGTGCCACCAGTGACTCGACAGGGAGGGATGGCTACACCTTC. V usage is TRBV24-1 and J usage is TRBJ1-2; the match to TRBD1 covers 7 bases. Germline CDR1 KGHDR, CDR2 SFDVKD. V was clipped by 4 bases and J by 6 bases; unmatched bases: 7. The CDR3 extends over 14 amino acids.

The rearrangement joins TRBV5-6 to TRBJ2-5; D call uncertain. Deletions cut 0 bases from V and 5 bases from J, with 11 bases between. The germline V gene has CDR1 SGHDT and CDR2 YYEEEE. The CDR3 is made up of 14 amino acids. The CDR3: CASSLGQYGETQYF. As DNA, the CDR3 is TGTGCCAGCAGCTTGGGGCAGTATGGGGAGACCCAGTACTTC. Based on the CDR3 plus reference TRBV5-6 and TRBJ2-5, the full variable domain is DAGVTQSPTHLIKTRGQQVTLRCSPKSGHDTVSWYQQALGQGPQFIFQYYEEEERQRGNFPDRFSGHQFPNYSSELNVNALLLGDSALYLCASSLGQYGETQYFGPGTRLLVL.

This clone was observed a single time. The rearrangement links TRBV6-5 to TRBJ1-6; no clear D. V gave up 7 bases and J gave up 5 bases, with 15 bases separating them. CDR1 and CDR2 (germline): MNHEY, SVGAGI. CDR3 length equals 15 residues. The CDR3 coding sequence is TGTGCCAGCAATGTGGAGGGTGGAAATAATTCACCCCTCCACTTT. This encodes CASNVEGGNNSPLHF.

The chain has TRBV4-3 and TRBJ2-3; either TRBD1 or TRBD2 may fit D (5 bases each). The CDR3 runs 16 residues. Germline values: CDR1 LGHNA, CDR2 YSLEER. The germline V and J ends were trimmed by 0 bases and 2 bases, with 12 bases remaining between them. The CDR3 nucleotides are TGCGCCAGCAGCCAAGATCATGGGACCTACACAGATACGCAGTATTTT. It yields the protein CASSQDHGTYTDTQYF.

This clone is labeled medium-sized. The chain is built from TRBV6-2 or TRBV6-3 and TRBJ2-5; D not resolved. Trimming cost V 0 bases and J 1 base, with 12 bases left between them. The CDR3 has 16 residues. Germline lookup yields CDR1 MNHEY and CDR2 SVGEGT. The CDR3 bases are TGTGCCAGCAGTTACTCTCTTTATCGGCTCCAAGAGACCCAGTACTTC. It yields the protein CASSYSLYRLQETQYF.

The chain is built from TRBV6-2 or TRBV6-3 and TRBJ2-5; 11 nucleotides align to TRBD2. Germline CDR1 is MNHEY and CDR2 is SVGEGT. This CDR3 contains 18 residues. V lost 5 bases to trimming and J lost 0 bases; unmatched junction nucleotides: 11. The DNA of the CDR3 is TGTGCCAGCAGTGTAAGTTCAACGGGACTAGCGGACCAAGAGACCCAGTACTTC. It encodes CASSVSSTGLADQETQYF.

The chain has TRBV9 and TRBJ2-3; D not resolved. The V gene lost 2 bases and the J gene lost 1 base, with 5 bases spanning the gap. This CDR3 region has 13 residues. The germline V gene has CDR1 SGDLS and CDR2 YYNGEE. The CDR3 coding sequence is TGTGCCAGCAGCGTCGCAGGCACAGATACGCAGTATTTT. Translating it yields CASSVAGTDTQYF.

The CDR3 DNA sequence: TGTGCCAGCAGTTCCCCGGGCCTTAATCAGCCCCAGCATTTT. Translating gives CASSSPGLNQPQHF. This chain links TRBV27 with TRBJ1-5; D ambiguous. Germline V lookup: CDR1 MNHEY, CDR2 SMNVEV (reference sequence). Trimming left V 4 bases short and J 4 bases short, with 11 bases between. The CDR3 contains 14 residues.

The chain uses TRBV12-2 and TRBJ2-7; the table names TRBD2, a call not compared with the DNA. TRBV12-2 is annotated as a pseudogene. The length of the CDR3 is 13 residues. CDR3 in amino acids: CASYGTKHYEQYF. In DNA, the CDR3 is TGTGCAAGCTACGGGACTAAACACTACGAGCAGTACTTC.